A selection of T cell receptor beta chains follows, all from one sample in a study of blood T cells in healthy people across ages. TCRdb analysed the 5' RACE reads with MiXCR anew, one entry per CDR3 protein. The repertoire includes 1.5 million to 2 million distinct CDR3 sequences, around 48% of them detected once, and over 2% sits in the top ten. The sample consisted of blood. The receptors originated from a woman aged 40-49 years in good health. Each CDR3 is given with its conserved first and last residue. D genes are given only for firm matches. A row's size may be missing; if present it is once, few, many or a size class.

CDR3nt,CDR3aa,d_gene,abundance,j_gene,v_gene,len
TGTGCCAGCAGCTTAATCCCGGGACTAGCGGGATTTGGCAATGAGCAGTTCTTC,CASSLIPGLAGFGNEQFF,TRBD2,once,TRBJ2-1,TRBV7-2,18
TGCAGCGTCATTCTAGCGGGGGGGCCTTTAAATGAGCAGTTCTTC,CSVILAGGPLNEQFF,TRBD2,few,TRBJ2-1,TRBV29-1,15
TGCGCCAGCAGCCAAGGGGTGGTTGCAGATACGCAGTATTTT,CASSQGVVADTQYF,.,.,TRBJ2-3,TRBV4-3,14
TGTGCCACCAGAACCGGGACAGGGTTTGAAGATGAGCAGTTCTTC,CATRTGTGFEDEQFF,TRBD1,.,TRBJ2-1,TRBV28,15
TGTGCCAGCAGCTTAGGTACACTCAGCGAGCAGTACTTC,CASSLGTLSEQYF,.,.,TRBJ2-7,TRBV11-2,13
TGCAGTGCTGGAGGGGTACCGGGGTCCTACGAGCAGTACTTC,CSAGGVPGSYEQYF,.,.,TRBJ2-7,TRBV20-1,14
TGCAGCGTCCTACTTGGGAGGGAGCAGTTCTTC,CSVLLGREQFF,.,few,TRBJ2-1,TRBV29-1,11
TGTGCCAGCAGCTTAGAAGGGACAGGGTTCTACGAGCAGTACTTC,CASSLEGTGFYEQYF,TRBD1,once,TRBJ2-7,TRBV11-2,15
TGCAGTGCGGGCGGGGACAGAAATCAGCCCCAGCATTTT,CSAGGDRNQPQHF,TRBD1,few,TRBJ1-5,TRBV20-1,13
TGCAGTGCTAGAGGCCCAGGAGAGGTTGAGCAGTTCTTC,CSARGPGEVEQFF,.,.,TRBJ2-1,TRBV20-1,13
TGTGCCAGCAGCCGCCAAGGATCAACAGGAGACATCCCTACTAACTATGGCTACACCTTC,CASSRQGSTGDIPTNYGYTF,.,.,TRBJ1-2,TRBV4-2,20
TGCAGTGCTAGCCGGCAGCTGGTCAATGAGCAGTTCTTC,CSASRQLVNEQFF,.,.,TRBJ2-1,TRBV20-1,13
TGTGCCAGCAGTTACATGGGACAGGGCTACTATGGCTACACCTTC,CASSYMGQGYYGYTF,TRBD1,.,TRBJ1-2,TRBV6-5,15
TGTGCCAGCAGACGAACGGCAGGGGTTCAAGAGACCCAGTACTTC,CASRRTAGVQETQYF,.,few,TRBJ2-5,TRBV28,15
TGTGCCATCAAGGACGGGGCAGCAGAACAGCCCCAGCATTTT,CAIKDGAAEQPQHF,.,.,TRBJ1-5,TRBV10-3,14
TGTGCCAGCAGTATACGGCGGGGCCATGGAGATACGCAGTATTTT,CASSIRRGHGDTQYF,.,.,TRBJ2-3,TRBV7-2,15
TGCAGTGCTAGTAAGGTCAACCAGCCCCAGCATTTT,CSASKVNQPQHF,.,.,TRBJ1-5,TRBV20-1,12
TGTGCCAGCAGTCACCAGAGCGGGGGCTACTACGAGCAGTACTTC,CASSHQSGGYYEQYF,TRBD2,.,TRBJ2-7,TRBV28,15
TGTGCCAGCAGTTTCGCAACGGGACAGCACTCCTACGAGCAGTACTTC,CASSFATGQHSYEQYF,TRBD1,few,TRBJ2-7,TRBV27,16
TGCAGCGTTGAAGAGAGAGAGCAGTACTTC,CSVEEREQYF,.,.,TRBJ2-7,TRBV29-1,10
TGTGCCAGCAGCTCCGGACCGGGACCCATCTCCTATAATTCACCCCTCCACTTT,CASSSGPGPISYNSPLHF,.,.,TRBJ1-6,TRBV7-8,18
TGTGCCAGCAGCCAACTGTCTGCTAATGGGCATACGCAGTATTTT,CASSQLSANGHTQYF,.,few,TRBJ2-3,TRBV4-2,15
TGCAACGAGCAGACCCAAGAGACCCAGTACTTC,CNEQTQETQYF,.,.,TRBJ2-5,TRBV29-1,11
TGTGCCAGCAGTTTGACCGGGACTAGCGGTAACACAGATACGCAGTATTTT,CASSLTGTSGNTDTQYF,TRBD2,.,TRBJ2-3,TRBV28,17
TGCAGTGCTAGCCCTCCAGGCAGGGGCAATCAGCCCCAGCATTTT,CSASPPGRGNQPQHF,.,once,TRBJ1-5,TRBV20-1,15
TGTGCCAGCAGCCCTACGGCAGGCCTGGCCCACTATGGCTACACCTTC,CASSPTAGLAHYGYTF,.,.,TRBJ1-2,TRBV3-1,16
TGTGCCAGCAGCATGACTGGACAGGGTCGGGAGACCCAGTACTTC,CASSMTGQGRETQYF,TRBD1,few,TRBJ2-5,TRBV11-1,15
TGTGCCAGCAGCTATCAACAGGGGGCGCCGTACAATGAGCAGTTCTTC,CASSYQQGAPYNEQFF,TRBD1,.,TRBJ2-1,TRBV7-2,16
TGTGCCATCAGTGAGTTAGGGGGACCGCCTTACAATGAGCAGTACTTC,CAISELGGPPYNEQYF,.,few,TRBJ2-7,TRBV10-3,16
TGTGCCAGCAGTTTACGAGCGGGGGGGCAGGGCGGAGAGACCCAGTACTTC,CASSLRAGGQGGETQYF,TRBD2,few,TRBJ2-5,TRBV12-3/TRBV12-4,17
TGTGCCAGCAGTCGGACAGGGGTACGGGAGCAGTACTTC,CASSRTGVREQYF,TRBD1,.,TRBJ2-5,TRBV27,13
TGCAGCGTGGAACCTAACGAGCGGGGGGCCTACAATGAGCAGTTCTTC,CSVEPNERGAYNEQFF,TRBD2,.,TRBJ2-1,TRBV29-1,16
TGCAGCGTTGAAGGTGGGACAGACGAGCAGTACTTC,CSVEGGTDEQYF,TRBD1,.,TRBJ2-7,TRBV29-1,12
TGTGCCAGCAGGAGGGGACAGGCCGCCTACGAGCAGTACTTC,CASRRGQAAYEQYF,TRBD1,few,TRBJ2-7,TRBV2,14
TGTGCCAGCAGTGATAGGGCCCTTTCGATGGGTTCCTACGAGCAGTACTTC,CASSDRALSMGSYEQYF,.,.,TRBJ2-7,TRBV6-1,17
TGTGCCACCGCGGCTAGCGGGGAAACAGATACGCAGTATTTT,CATAASGETDTQYF,TRBD2,.,TRBJ2-3,TRBV19,14